The entry below describes one T cell receptor (beta chain). Compared with germline, one end of the junction differs, possibly owing to a read error. Per the germline V gene, CDR1 is SGDLS and CDR2 is YYNGEE. This CDR3 region has 13 residues. The data were taken from a study of blood T cell repertoires in COVID-19. Study information: The samples span acute and convalescent COVID-19 from the United States, Italy and Spain. The cDNA or gDNA used as material had been derived from T cells, B-cell-depleted T cells, or PBMCs.

Authors' methods: Cell counts per sample came from amplifying reference gene primers. The repertoire was sequenced with immunoSEQ multiplex PCR; TCRdb's copy has only in-frame clones and lacks some. V, J and clone size were drawn from that table, and D and trimming were deduced from the DNA. The sample has a few hundred thousand clones, about 82% seen once. Input material: peripheral blood. The sequence derives from a human donor in a cohort sampled during active COVID-19. The rearrangement joins TRBV9 to TRBJ2-5, with a possible D match to TRBD1 (5 bases). CDR3 DNA: TGTGCCAGCAGCGACCCAGGGCAAGCGACCCAGTACTTC. As protein: CASSDPGQATQYF.